This T cell receptor beta chain was sequenced during a study of T-cell reconstitution after alpha-beta-depleted transplantation in children. The CDR3 consists of 14 residues. V gave up 1 base and J gave up 7 bases, with 10 bases separating them. Preparing the TCRbeta library involved the use of unique molecular identifiers. In TCRdb, the PCR reads were re-called with MiXCR into one record per CDR3 protein. Of roughly 300,000 distinct CDR3 sequences in the sample, roughly 9.5% were seen once. This clonotype was seen only a few times. Material: PBMCs from the stem cell graft donor, obtained from the stem cell graft. This chain joins TRBV12-3 or TRBV12-4 and TRBJ1-4; a weak D match, TRBD1 (5 bases). This sequence was found in a human donor who donated a stem cell graft to a child with SCID. The CDR3 loop is CASSLVGGAEKLFF. CDR3 nucleotide sequence: TGTGCCAGCAGTTTAGTTGGAGGGGCTGAAAAACTGTTTTTT.